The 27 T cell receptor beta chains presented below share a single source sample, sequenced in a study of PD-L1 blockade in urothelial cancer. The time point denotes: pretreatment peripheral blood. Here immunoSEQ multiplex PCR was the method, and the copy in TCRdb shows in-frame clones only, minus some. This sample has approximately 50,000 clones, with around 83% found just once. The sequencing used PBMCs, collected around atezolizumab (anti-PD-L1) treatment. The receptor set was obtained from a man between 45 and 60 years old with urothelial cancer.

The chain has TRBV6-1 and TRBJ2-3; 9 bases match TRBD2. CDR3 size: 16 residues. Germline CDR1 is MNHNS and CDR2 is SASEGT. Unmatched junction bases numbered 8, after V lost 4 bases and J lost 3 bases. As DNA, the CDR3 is TGTGCCAGCAGTGGATTAGCGGGAGTATCGACAGATACGCAGTATTTT. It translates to CASSGLAGVSTDTQYF.

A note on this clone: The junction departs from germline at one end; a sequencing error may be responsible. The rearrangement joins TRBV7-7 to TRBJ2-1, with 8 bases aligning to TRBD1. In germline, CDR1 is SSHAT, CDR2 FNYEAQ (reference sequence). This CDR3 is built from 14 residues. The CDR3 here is CASSSGQANNEQFF. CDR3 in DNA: TGTGCTAGCAGCTCGGGACAGGCCAACAATGAGCAGTTCTTC.

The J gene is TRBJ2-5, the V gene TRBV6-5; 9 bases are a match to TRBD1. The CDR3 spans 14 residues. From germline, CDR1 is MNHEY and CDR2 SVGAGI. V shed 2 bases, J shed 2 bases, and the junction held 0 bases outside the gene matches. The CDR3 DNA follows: TGTGCCAGCAGTTACGGGACAGGGCAAGAGACCCAGTACTTC. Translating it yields CASSYGTGQETQYF.

CDR3 nucleotide sequence: TGCAGCGTTCGCCAGGGATGGAATTCACCCCTCCACTTT. It is translated as CSVRQGWNSPLHF. This rearrangement joins TRBV29-1 to TRBJ1-6, with D possibly matching TRBD1 (5 bases). CDR1 SQVTM and CDR2 ANQGSEA come from the germline V gene. There are 13 residues in the CDR3. V was pared by 5 bases and J by 7 bases, with 12 bases between.

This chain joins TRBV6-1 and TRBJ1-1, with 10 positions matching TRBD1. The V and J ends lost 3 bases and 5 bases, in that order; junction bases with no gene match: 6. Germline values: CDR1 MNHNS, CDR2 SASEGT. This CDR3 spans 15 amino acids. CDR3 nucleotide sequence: TGTGCCAGCAGTGATTCGACAGGGGGCAGGACTGAAGCTTTCTTT. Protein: CASSDSTGGRTEAFF.

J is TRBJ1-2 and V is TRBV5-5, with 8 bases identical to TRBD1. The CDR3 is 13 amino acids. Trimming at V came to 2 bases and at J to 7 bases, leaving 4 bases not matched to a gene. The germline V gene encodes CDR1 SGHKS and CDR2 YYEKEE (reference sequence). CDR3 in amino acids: CASSFGTGVGYTF. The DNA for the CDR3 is TGTGCCAGCAGCTTTGGGACAGGCGTTGGCTACACCTTC. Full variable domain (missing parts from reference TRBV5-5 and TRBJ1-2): DAGVTQSPTHLIKTRGQQVTLRCSPISGHKSVSWYQQVLGQGPQFIFQYYEKEERGRGNFPDRFSARQFPNYSSELNVNALLLGDSALYLCASSFGTGVGYTFGSGTRLTVV.

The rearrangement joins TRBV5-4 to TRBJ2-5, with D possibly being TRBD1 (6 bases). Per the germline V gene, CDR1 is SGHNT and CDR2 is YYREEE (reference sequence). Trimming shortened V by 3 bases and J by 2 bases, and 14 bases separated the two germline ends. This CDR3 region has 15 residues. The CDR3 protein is CASSSVPGHQETQYF. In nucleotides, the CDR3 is TGTGCCAGCAGCTCCGTTCCGGGACATCAAGAGACCCAGTACTTC.

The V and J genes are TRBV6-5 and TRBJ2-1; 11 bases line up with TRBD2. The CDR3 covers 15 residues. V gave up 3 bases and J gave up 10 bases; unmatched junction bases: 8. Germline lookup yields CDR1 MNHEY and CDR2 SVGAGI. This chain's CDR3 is CASSYYSGRAGEQFF. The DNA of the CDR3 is TGTGCCAGCAGTTATTATAGCGGGAGGGCCGGAGAGCAGTTCTTC.

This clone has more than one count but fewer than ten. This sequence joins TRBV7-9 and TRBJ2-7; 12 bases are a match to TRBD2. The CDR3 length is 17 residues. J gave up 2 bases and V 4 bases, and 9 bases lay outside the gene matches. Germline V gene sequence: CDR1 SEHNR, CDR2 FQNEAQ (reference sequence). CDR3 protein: CASSSSSGRAGTYEQYF. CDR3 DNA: TGTGCCAGCAGCTCCTCTAGCGGGAGGGCCGGGACCTACGAGCAGTACTTC.

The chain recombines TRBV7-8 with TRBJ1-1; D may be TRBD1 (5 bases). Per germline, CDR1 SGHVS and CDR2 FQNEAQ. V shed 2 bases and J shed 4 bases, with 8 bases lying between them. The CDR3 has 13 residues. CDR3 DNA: TGTGCCAGCAGCTTACTCGACAGCACTGAAGCTTTCTTT. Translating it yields CASSLLDSTEAFF.

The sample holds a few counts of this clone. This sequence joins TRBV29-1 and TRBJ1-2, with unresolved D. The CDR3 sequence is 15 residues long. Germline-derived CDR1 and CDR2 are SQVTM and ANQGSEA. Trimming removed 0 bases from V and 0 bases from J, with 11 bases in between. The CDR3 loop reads CSVEDHEEANYGYTF. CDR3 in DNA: TGCAGCGTTGAAGATCATGAGGAAGCTAACTATGGCTACACCTTC.

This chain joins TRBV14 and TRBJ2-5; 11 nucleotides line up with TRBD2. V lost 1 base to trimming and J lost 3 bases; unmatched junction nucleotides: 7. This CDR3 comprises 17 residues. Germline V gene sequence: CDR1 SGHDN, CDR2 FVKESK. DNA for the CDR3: TGTGCCAGCAGCCAAGTCCCCGGGACTAGCGGAGAAGAGACCCAGTACTTC. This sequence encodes CASSQVPGTSGEETQYF.

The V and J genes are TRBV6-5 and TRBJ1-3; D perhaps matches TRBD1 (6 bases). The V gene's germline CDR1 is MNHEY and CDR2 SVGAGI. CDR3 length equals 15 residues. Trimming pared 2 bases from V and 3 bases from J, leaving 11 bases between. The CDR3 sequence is CASSYQGLSGNTIYF. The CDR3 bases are TGTGCCAGCAGTTACCAGGGGCTAAGTGGAAACACCATATATTTT.

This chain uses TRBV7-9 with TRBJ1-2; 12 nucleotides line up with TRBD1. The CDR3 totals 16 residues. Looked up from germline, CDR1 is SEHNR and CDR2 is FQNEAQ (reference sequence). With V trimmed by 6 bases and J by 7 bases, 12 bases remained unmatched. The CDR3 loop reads CASRDRTGTGGGGYTF. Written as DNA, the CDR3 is TGTGCCAGCAGAGACAGAACCGGGACAGGGGGCGGTGGCTACACCTTC.

CDR3 in amino acids: CASRQENTGELFF. Written as DNA, the CDR3 is TGTGCCAGCAGACAGGAGAACACCGGGGAGCTGTTTTTT. The rearrangement joins TRBV7-6 to TRBJ2-2; a possible D gene is TRBD1 (5 bases). Trimming took 6 bases from V and 1 from J, leaving 6 bases between them. This CDR3 has 13 residues. CDR1 and CDR2 from the germline V gene are SGHVS and FNYEAQ.

The CDR3 spells CASSPSWSGENQETQYF. The CDR3 DNA follows: TGTGCCAGCAGCCCGTCGTGGAGCGGGGAAAACCAAGAGACCCAGTACTTC. The V and J genes are TRBV11-2 and TRBJ2-5, with 7 bases that match TRBD2. V was clipped by 5 bases and J by 0 bases; unmatched bases: 12. Germline V gives CDR1 SGHAT, CDR2 FQNNGV. The CDR3 has 17 amino acids.

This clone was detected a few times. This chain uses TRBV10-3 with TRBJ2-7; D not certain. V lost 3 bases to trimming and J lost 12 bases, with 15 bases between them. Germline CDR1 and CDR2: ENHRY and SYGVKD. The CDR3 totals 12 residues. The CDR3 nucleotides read TGTGCCATCAGTGAAATTATGAGGAAACGGTACTTC. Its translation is CAISEIMRKRYF.

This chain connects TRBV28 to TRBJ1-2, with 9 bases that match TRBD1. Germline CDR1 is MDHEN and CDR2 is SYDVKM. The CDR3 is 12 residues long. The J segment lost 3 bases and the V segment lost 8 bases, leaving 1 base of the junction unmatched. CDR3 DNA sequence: TGTGCCAGCCGGACAGGGGACTATGGCTACACCTTC. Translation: CASRTGDYGYTF.

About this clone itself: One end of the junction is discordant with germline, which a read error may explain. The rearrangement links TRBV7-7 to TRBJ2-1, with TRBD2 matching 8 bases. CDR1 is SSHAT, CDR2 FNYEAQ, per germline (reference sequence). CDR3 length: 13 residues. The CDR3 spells CASSTGLANEQFF. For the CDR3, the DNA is TGTGCTAGCAGCACCGGACTAGCCAATGAGCAGTTCTTC. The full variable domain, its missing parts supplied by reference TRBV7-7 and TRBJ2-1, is GAGVSQSPRYKVTKRGQDVTLRCDPISSHATLYWYQQALGQGPEFLTYFNYEAQPDKSGLPSDRFSAERPEGSISTLTIQRTEQRDSAMYRCASSTGLANEQFFGPGTRLTVL.

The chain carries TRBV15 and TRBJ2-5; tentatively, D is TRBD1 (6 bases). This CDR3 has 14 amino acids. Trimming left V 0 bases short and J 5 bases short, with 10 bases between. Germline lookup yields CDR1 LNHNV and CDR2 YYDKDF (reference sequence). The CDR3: CATSRDNREETQYF. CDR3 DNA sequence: TGTGCCACCAGCAGAGATAACAGGGAGGAGACCCAGTACTTC.

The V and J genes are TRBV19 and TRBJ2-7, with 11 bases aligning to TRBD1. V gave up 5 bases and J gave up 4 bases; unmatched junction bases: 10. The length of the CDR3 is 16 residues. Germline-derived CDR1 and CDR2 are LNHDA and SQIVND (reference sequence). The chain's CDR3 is CASSPWTGGTGYEQYF. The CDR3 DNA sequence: TGTGCCAGTAGTCCCTGGACAGGGGGCACGGGTTACGAGCAGTACTTC.

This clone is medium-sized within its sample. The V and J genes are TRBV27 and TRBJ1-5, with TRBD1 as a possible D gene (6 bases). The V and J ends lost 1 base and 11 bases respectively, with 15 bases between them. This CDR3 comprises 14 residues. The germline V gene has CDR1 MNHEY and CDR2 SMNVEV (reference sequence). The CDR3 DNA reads TGTGCCAGCAGTTTATGGGGGCCGGGACCGGCCCAGCATTTT. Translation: CASSLWGPGPAQHF.

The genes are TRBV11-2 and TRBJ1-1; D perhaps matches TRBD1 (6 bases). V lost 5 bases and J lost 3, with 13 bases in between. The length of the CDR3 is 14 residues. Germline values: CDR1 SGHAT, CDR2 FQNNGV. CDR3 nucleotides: TGTGCCAGCAGCCTCATACAGGGTTACACTGAAGCTTTCTTT. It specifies CASSLIQGYTEAFF.

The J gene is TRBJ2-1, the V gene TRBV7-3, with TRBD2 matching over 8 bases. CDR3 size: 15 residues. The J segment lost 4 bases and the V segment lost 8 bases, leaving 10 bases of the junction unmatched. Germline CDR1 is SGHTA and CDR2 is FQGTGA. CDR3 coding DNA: TGTGCCAGCGCCAAAACGCGGGGGGATTACAATGAGCAGTTCTTC. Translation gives CASAKTRGDYNEQFF.

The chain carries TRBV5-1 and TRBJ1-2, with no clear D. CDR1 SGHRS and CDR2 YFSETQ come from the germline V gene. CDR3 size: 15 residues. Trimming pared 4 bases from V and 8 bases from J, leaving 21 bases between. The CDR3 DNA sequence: TGCGCCAGCAGCCCCCGGGCGGGAGGTATTGGCGGCTACACCTTC. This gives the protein CASSPRAGGIGGYTF.

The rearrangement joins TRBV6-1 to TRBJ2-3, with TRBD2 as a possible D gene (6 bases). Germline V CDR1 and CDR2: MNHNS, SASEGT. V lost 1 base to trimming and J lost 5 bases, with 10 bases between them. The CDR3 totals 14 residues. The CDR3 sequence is CASSEVGSGDTQYF. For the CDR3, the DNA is TGTGCCAGCAGTGAAGTCGGTAGCGGAGATACGCAGTATTTT.

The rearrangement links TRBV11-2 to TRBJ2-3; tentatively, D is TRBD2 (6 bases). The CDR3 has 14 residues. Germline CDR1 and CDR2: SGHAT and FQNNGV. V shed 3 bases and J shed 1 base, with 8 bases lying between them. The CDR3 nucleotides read TGTGCCAGCAGCTTTGCGGGACGCACAGATACGCAGTATTTT. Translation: CASSFAGRTDTQYF.